This T cell receptor beta chain was observed in a study of control samples from healthy donors and cancer patients. The CDR3 has 13 residues. The germline V gene encodes CDR1 MDHEN and CDR2 SYDVKM. V was pared by 8 bases and J by 10 bases, with 9 bases of the junction left unmatched. Clones were read by immunoSEQ multiplex PCR, and TCRdb kept only the in-frame ones, dropping some. The data show around 13,000 clones, 85% to 95% seen once. This chain connects TRBV28 to TRBJ1-4, with 8 bases matching TRBD1. The sequence was obtained from a man older than 75 with lung cancer. The sample taken for sequencing was PBMCs. The CDR3 nucleotides read TGTGCCAGCGGGGTCGGACAGGGTGGAAAACTGTTTTTT. Translating gives CASGVGQGGKLFF.